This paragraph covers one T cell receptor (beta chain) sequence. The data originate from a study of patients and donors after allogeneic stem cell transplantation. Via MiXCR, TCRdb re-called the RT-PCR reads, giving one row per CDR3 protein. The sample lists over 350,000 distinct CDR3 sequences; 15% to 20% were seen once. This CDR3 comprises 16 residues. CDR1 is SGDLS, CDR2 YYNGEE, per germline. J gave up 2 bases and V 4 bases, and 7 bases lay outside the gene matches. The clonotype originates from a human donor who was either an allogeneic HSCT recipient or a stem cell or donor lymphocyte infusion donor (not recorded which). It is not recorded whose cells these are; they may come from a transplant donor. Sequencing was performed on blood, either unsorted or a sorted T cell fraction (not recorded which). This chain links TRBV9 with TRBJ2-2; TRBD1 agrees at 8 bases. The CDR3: CASSPRTGFNTGELFF. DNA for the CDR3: TGTGCCAGCAGCCCCCGGACAGGGTTTAACACCGGGGAGCTGTTTTTT.